One and the same sample provided the 26 T cell receptor beta chains below, sequenced in a study of T cells in Graves' hyperthyroidism and ophthalmopathy. From RNA transcripts, TCR beta CDR3 regions were amplified. The HTBI primer set drove a first-round RT-PCR of the TCR CDR3. TCRdb used MiXCR to reprocess the multiplex PCR reads, holding one entry per CDR3 protein. Of 380,000 or so distinct CDR3 sequences listed, roughly 19% were seen once; the top ten hold around 3.4%. The specimen sequenced was blood. Source of these receptors: a woman aged 18-35 years with Graves' hyperthyroidism.

In this sample, this clonotype turned up many times. The chain is built from TRBV2 and TRBJ2-5; possibly TRBD2 for D (5 bases). Germline V gene data show CDR1 as SNHLY and CDR2 as FYNNEI. The V and J ends lost 6 bases and 7 bases respectively, with 15 bases between them. This CDR3 is 13 amino acids long. CDR3 loop: CASSPGPRGTQYF. The DNA for the CDR3 is TGTGCCAGCAGCCCCGGGCCTCGGGGGACCCAGTACTTC. Full variable domain (outside the CDR3, taken from reference TRBV2 and TRBJ2-5): EPEVTQTPSHQVTQMGQEVILRCVPISNHLYFYWYRQILGQKVEFLVSFYNNEISEKSEIFDDQFSVERPDGSNFTLKIRSTKLEDSAMYFCASSPGPRGTQYFGPGTRLLVL.

This rearrangement joins TRBV12-3 or TRBV12-4 to TRBJ2-7; 9 nucleotides agree with TRBD1. V lost 3 bases and J lost 5; bases outside the gene matches: 5. The CDR3 covers 14 residues. The CDR3 reads CASSLGTGLNEQYF. In DNA form, the CDR3 reads TGTGCCAGCAGTTTGGGGACAGGGTTGAACGAGCAGTACTTC.

This clonotype came up many times. The V call is TRBV5-1, the J call TRBJ1-5; D might be TRBD1 (5 bases). CDR3 length: 16 residues. V lost 4 bases and J 6 bases, leaving 20 bases between the germline ends. From germline, CDR1 is SGHRS and CDR2 YFSETQ. DNA of the CDR3: TGCGCCAGCAGCCCGTCGGGGACGGATACAGGTCAGCCCCAGCATTTT. This codes for CASSPSGTDTGQPQHF.

Regarding this clonotype: One end of the junction varies from germline; a read error may be responsible. The chain recombines TRBV9 with TRBJ1-1, with D perhaps matching TRBD1 (6 bases). CDR1 SGDLS and CDR2 YYNGEE come from the germline V gene. CDR3 length equals 15 residues. Here the CDR3 reads CAGSPGGGADTEAFF. DNA of the CDR3: TGTGCCGGCAGCCCCGGGGGGGGCGCGGACACTGAAGCTTTCTTT. Supplemented by reference TRBV9 and TRBJ1-1, the full variable domain reads DSGVTQTPKHLITATGQRVTLRCSPRSGDLSVYWYQQSLDQGLQFLIQYYNGEERAKGNILERFSAQQFPDLHSELNLSSLELGDSALYFCAGSPGGGADTEAFFGQGTRLTVV.

This chain links TRBV2 with TRBJ2-5; tentative D call: TRBD1 (6 bases). CDR3 length equals 15 residues. The germline V gene encodes CDR1 SNHLY and CDR2 FYNNEI. Trimming took 6 bases from V and 6 from J, leaving 20 bases between them. CDR3 loop: CASRTTGPRSQTQYF. CDR3 coding DNA: TGTGCCAGCAGAACAACAGGGCCGCGCTCACAGACCCAGTACTTC. The complete variable domain, with remaining parts taken from reference TRBV2 and TRBJ2-5, reads EPEVTQTPSHQVTQMGQEVILRCVPISNHLYFYWYRQILGQKVEFLVSFYNNEISEKSEIFDDQFSVERPDGSNFTLKIRSTKLEDSAMYFCASRTTGPRSQTQYFGPGTRLLVL.

This chain uses TRBV12-3 or TRBV12-4 with TRBJ1-1; D is undetermined. The CDR3 has 16 amino acids. Trimming took off 0 bases at V and 1 base at J, with 12 bases between the two ends. This CDR3 is CASSLAKGGSNTEAFF. As DNA, the CDR3 is TGTGCCAGCAGTTTAGCGAAGGGCGGATCGAACACTGAAGCTTTCTTT.

The sample holds many counts of this clonotype. This chain joins TRBV5-1 and TRBJ2-5, with TRBD2 matching 7 bases. The CDR3 consists of 14 residues. CDR1 is SGHRS and CDR2 is YFSETQ in the germline V gene. V was pared by 4 bases and J by 1 base, with 4 bases of the junction left unmatched. This chain's CDR3 is CASSPGGFQETQYF. The CDR3 nucleotides are TGCGCCAGCAGCCCGGGAGGATTCCAAGAGACCCAGTACTTC.

This clonotype was seen many times. This sequence joins TRBV20-1 and TRBJ2-7; 8 nucleotides agree with TRBD1. In germline, CDR1 is DFQATT, CDR2 SNEGSKA (reference sequence). V shed 2 bases and J 4 bases; nucleotides not matched to a gene: 4. This CDR3 is built from 13 residues. The DNA for the CDR3 is TGCAGTGCTAGATCAGGGGGCGGTTACGAGCAGTACTTC. Translation gives CSARSGGGYEQYF.

This clonotype was seen a few times. The rearrangement uses TRBV10-3 and TRBJ2-3; D perhaps matches TRBD1 (5 bases). This CDR3 is 13 amino acids long. Looked up from germline, CDR1 is ENHRY and CDR2 is SYGVKD. Trimming removed 4 bases at V and 4 bases at J, with 9 bases between. CDR3 coding DNA: TGTGCCATCAGTGTCCAGGGCTCAGATACGCAGTATTTT. Translation gives CAISVQGSDTQYF.

This clonotype occurred many times. The V call is TRBV6-5, the J call TRBJ1-1; D remains ambiguous. Germline CDR1 reads MNHEY; CDR2 reads SVGAGI. The V gene lost 7 bases and the J gene lost 5 bases, with 11 bases spanning the gap. This CDR3 spans 12 amino acids. CDR3 protein: CASIRQYTEAFF. The CDR3 DNA sequence: TGTGCCAGCATTAGGCAATATACTGAAGCTTTCTTT.

This clonotype was seen many times. The chain uses TRBV30 and TRBJ1-1, with D possibly matching TRBD1 (5 bases). The germline V gene encodes CDR1 GTSNPN and CDR2 SVGIG (reference sequence). V dropped 0 bases and J dropped 3 bases, with 8 bases sitting between them. This CDR3 contains 13 residues. CDR3 protein: CAWSVRDDTEAFF. As DNA, the CDR3 is TGTGCCTGGAGTGTGAGGGACGACACTGAAGCTTTCTTT.

This clonotype was seen ten or more times. The genes are TRBV15 and TRBJ2-7; 7 positions match TRBD1. The germline CDR1 and CDR2 sequences are LNHNV and YYDKDF (reference sequence). V shed 5 bases and J 0 bases; nucleotides not matched to a gene: 4. CDR3 length: 14 residues. CDR3 DNA: TGTGCCACCAGCGGTAGACAGGGCTCCTACGAGCAGTACTTC. It encodes CATSGRQGSYEQYF.

This clonotype was seen a handful of times. The chain recombines TRBV18 with TRBJ2-7, with 9 nucleotides matching TRBD1. Germline V lookup: CDR1 KGHSH, CDR2 LQKENI. V lost 4 bases to trimming and J lost 5 bases; unmatched junction nucleotides: 9. The CDR3 is made up of 15 amino acids. The CDR3 sequence is CASSLHRGLPHEQYF. The CDR3 DNA is TGTGCCAGCTCACTCCACAGGGGGCTCCCTCACGAGCAGTACTTC.

This chain uses TRBV20-1 with TRBJ2-5, with 10 bases fitting TRBD2. The CDR3 covers 15 residues. CDR1 DFQATT and CDR2 SNEGSKA come from the germline V gene (reference sequence). V gave up 2 bases and J gave up 7 bases; unmatched junction bases: 10. CDR3 nucleotides: TGCAGTGCTAGAACCGAGCGGGGGGGCCGCGCGACCCAGTACTTC. Translating gives CSARTERGGRATQYF.

In this sample, this clonotype turned up many times. A much larger clone differs from this one at a single base, so this may be a read error. The J gene is TRBJ1-1, the V gene TRBV7-8; D is uncertain. Germline lookup yields CDR1 SGHVS and CDR2 FQNEAQ. The CDR3 has 12 amino acids. For the CDR3, the DNA is TGTGCCAGCAGCTTATTGAACGCTGAAGCTTTCTTT. It yields the protein CASSLLNAEAFF.

The sample holds many counts of this clonotype. The chain is built from TRBV6-1 and TRBJ2-2; tentatively, D is TRBD2 (6 bases). Trimming took off 7 bases at V and 6 bases at J, with 18 bases between the two ends. Germline CDR1 reads MNHNS; CDR2 reads SASEGT. The CDR3 has 15 amino acids. CDR3 nucleotides: TGTGCCAGCACCTTGGACGGGGGATCTCCCGGGGAGCTGTTTTTT. This sequence encodes CASTLDGGSPGELFF.

In DNA form, the CDR3 reads TGTGCCAGCAGTTCATCAGGGTCCTACTCTGGAAACACCATATATTTT. Encoded protein: CASSSSGSYSGNTIYF. V and J are TRBV12-3 or TRBV12-4 and TRBJ1-3; possible D gene TRBD1, 5 bases. V lost 4 bases, J lost 0 bases, and 13 bases lay in between. This CDR3 region has 16 residues.

This clonotype was counted ten times or more. The rearrangement joins TRBV2 to TRBJ1-5, with a possible D match to TRBD1 (6 bases). This CDR3 comprises 14 residues. The germline V and J ends were trimmed by 4 bases and 3 bases, with 10 bases remaining between them. Germline CDR1 SNHLY, CDR2 FYNNEI. The CDR3 DNA reads as TGTGCCAGCAGTGTAGCAGGGGTCAATCAGCCCCAGCATTTT. Its protein product is CASSVAGVNQPQHF.

This clonotype was recorded many times. The rearrangement joins TRBV5-1 to TRBJ1-2; 8 bases are a match to TRBD1. The CDR3 has 15 residues. In germline, CDR1 is SGHRS, CDR2 YFSETQ. The trim removed 7 bases at V and 3 bases at J, leaving 11 bases unmatched. CDR3 amino acids: CASHLSGGGYYGYTF. Written as DNA, the CDR3 is TGCGCCAGCCACTTGTCAGGGGGCGGGTACTATGGCTACACCTTC.

This clonotype was observed a few times. The genes are TRBV6-1 and TRBJ2-1, with 7 bases identical to TRBD1. This CDR3 has 14 residues. Germline CDR1 and CDR2: MNHNS and SASEGT. J lost 5 bases, V lost 7 bases, and 8 bases had no gene match. CDR3 sequence reads: CASTSTGFDNEQFF. The CDR3 DNA reads TGTGCCAGCACCTCGACAGGGTTCGACAATGAGCAGTTCTTC.

At least ten counts were recorded for this clonotype. J is TRBJ2-7 and V is TRBV6-1; D unclear. Per germline, CDR1 MNHNS and CDR2 SASEGT. Trimming removed 6 bases from V and 4 bases from J, with 13 bases in between. This CDR3 region has 13 residues. The CDR3 nucleotides read TGTGCCAGCAGCCACCAAGCAATGTACGAGCAGTACTTC. This translates into CASSHQAMYEQYF.

This clonotype was picked up many times. The chain employs TRBV5-1 and TRBJ1-2, with 7 bases that match TRBD1. The CDR3 sequence is 14 residues long. The trim removed 0 bases at V and 4 bases at J, leaving 3 bases unmatched. Germline CDR1 SGHRS, CDR2 YFSETQ. Here the CDR3 reads CASSLEGQPYGYTF. DNA for the CDR3: TGCGCCAGCAGCTTGGAGGGACAGCCCTATGGCTACACCTTC. The variable domain in full, with the rest retrieved from reference TRBV5-1 and TRBJ1-2, is KAGVTQTPRYLIKTRGQQVTLSCSPISGHRSVSWYQQTPGQGLQFLFEYFSETQRNKGNFPGRFSGRQFSNSRSEMNVSTLELGDSALYLCASSLEGQPYGYTFGSGTRLTVV.

This clonotype showed up many times. J is TRBJ1-5 and V is TRBV6-1, with 9 bases identical to TRBD1. This CDR3 has 16 residues. Per germline, CDR1 MNHNS and CDR2 SASEGT. CDR3 amino acids: CRPGQGWGGSNQPQHF. The CDR3 nucleotides are TGTCGCCCGGGACAGGGTTGGGGAGGAAGCAATCAGCCCCAGCATTTT.

This clonotype showed up many times. CDR3 residues: CASSERGRKAFF. The CDR3 region has the DNA TGTGCCAGCAGTGAAAGGGGACGGAAAGCTTTCTTT. V is TRBV6-1 and J is TRBJ1-1; D is perhaps TRBD1 (5 bases). The CDR3 covers 12 residues. Germline loops: CDR1 MNHNS, CDR2 SASEGT. Trimming removed 2 bases at V and 9 bases at J, with 10 bases between.

The gene calls are TRBV29-1 and TRBJ1-2; 7 bases match TRBD1. Germline V gene data show CDR1 as SQVTM and CDR2 as ANQGSEA. The CDR3 consists of 15 residues. Germline trimming cut 4 bases from V and 0 bases from J; bases unmatched to any gene: 8. The CDR3 is CSVGQGLSPNYGYTF. The CDR3 coding sequence is TGCAGCGTTGGACAGGGACTATCCCCTAACTATGGCTACACCTTC.

Of note for this clonotype: A read error may account for a junction end that differs from germline. This rearrangement joins TRBV6-1 to TRBJ2-5; TRBD2 matches 12 bases. CDR3 size: 18 residues. Germline CDR1 is MNHNS and CDR2 is SASEGT. CDR3 sequence: CASSLARTSGVARETQDF. CDR3 in DNA: TGTGCCAGCAGCTTGGCCCGGACTAGCGGGGTGGCCCGAGAGACCCAGGACTTC.